These 26 T cell receptor beta chains share one sample of origin, sequenced in a study of cytomegalovirus exposure and HLA in healthy donors. Both 60 Vbeta primers and 13 Jbeta primers went into the PCR. Profiling relied on immunoSEQ multiplex PCR, and the TCRdb table lists in-frame clones only, not all of them. The table has 150,000 to 200,000 clones, roughly 80% seen once; the top ten hold roughly 1.6%. Sequenced input: PBMCs. The receptors come from a woman between 18 and 30 years old in good health and CMV-seronegative.

The chain employs TRBV7-2 and TRBJ2-5, with 9 bases identical to TRBD1. The CDR3 loop spans 13 amino acids. The ends lost 4 bases at V and 5 bases at J; junction bases unmatched: 2. Germline V CDR1 and CDR2: SGHTA, FQGNSA. The CDR3 spells CASSSGQGETQYF. The CDR3 coding sequence is TGTGCCAGCAGCTCCGGACAGGGGGAGACCCAGTACTTC.

The V and J genes are TRBV6-1 and TRBJ1-1, with 9 bases aligning to TRBD1. CDR3 size: 14 residues. Germline-derived CDR1 and CDR2 are MNHNS and SASEGT. After removal of 6 bases from V and 4 bases from J, the junction contained 6 bases not matched to a gene. The CDR3 loop reads CASRPRDRATEAFF. The CDR3 coding sequence is TGTGCCAGCAGGCCCCGGGACAGGGCCACTGAAGCTTTCTTT.

This clone came up a few times. The V and J genes are TRBV2 and TRBJ1-1; 8 bases line up with TRBD1. The junction had 18 bases not matched to a gene; V was cut back by 10 bases and J by 5 bases. Germline V gene data show CDR1 as SNHLY and CDR2 as FYNNEI. The CDR3 is made up of 16 amino acids. The CDR3, as DNA: TGTGCCACCACGGGACCTAGTCAGGGGGCCGGGACTGAAGCTTTCTTT. Its protein product is CATTGPSQGAGTEAFF.

The V gene is TRBV6-4, the J gene TRBJ2-1; TRBD2 matches 9 bases. The CDR3 covers 12 residues. Per the germline V gene, CDR1 is MRHNA and CDR2 is SNTAGT. The V segment lost 6 bases and the J segment 10 bases; nucleotides outside the gene matches: 4. CDR3 coding DNA: TGTGCCAGCAGCGCGAGCGGGAGGGAGCAGTTCTTC. This translates into CASSASGREQFF.

The chain is built from TRBV28 and TRBJ2-5; 14 bases map to TRBD2. Trimming cost V 8 bases and J 7 bases; bases outside gene matches: 12. Per the germline V gene, CDR1 is MDHEN and CDR2 is SYDVKM. The CDR3 covers 16 residues. CDR3 loop: CASPRLAGGPVGTQYF. CDR3 nucleotide sequence: TGTGCCAGCCCCCGACTAGCGGGAGGGCCAGTGGGGACCCAGTACTTC.

V usage is TRBV29-1 and J usage is TRBJ2-2; D call uncertain. The CDR3 is 14 amino acids. Per germline, CDR1 SQVTM and CDR2 ANQGSEA. V lost 3 bases and J lost 4, with 12 bases in between. The CDR3 region has the DNA TGCAGCGTTGAGAGCAGGAAGATCACCGGGGAGCTGTTTTTT. It encodes CSVESRKITGELFF.

The chain recombines TRBV9 with TRBJ1-1, with 9 bases aligning to TRBD1. There are 15 residues in the CDR3. Per the germline V gene, CDR1 is SGDLS and CDR2 is YYNGEE. Trimming took 4 bases from V and 1 from J; bases not matched to a gene: 5. The CDR3 reads CASSLGTGPNTEAFF. Here the CDR3 DNA reads TGTGCCAGCAGCCTCGGGACAGGGCCGAACACTGAAGCTTTCTTT.

The chain recombines TRBV30 with TRBJ1-2, with a tentative D call TRBD1 (5 bases). CDR1 and CDR2 from the germline V gene are GTSNPN and SVGIG (reference sequence). The CDR3 runs to 12 residues. V was pared by 5 bases and J by 7 bases, with 14 bases between. The CDR3 reads CAWDRRGVGYTF. DNA of the CDR3: TGTGCCTGGGACCGAAGGGGCGTTGGCTACACCTTC.

In nucleotides, the CDR3 is TGTGCCAGTAGGGGGGAGGGCCTTTCGTTCTCAGATACGCAGTATTTT. Translating gives CASRGEGLSFSDTQYF. The V call is TRBV19, the J call TRBJ2-3, with 7 bases lining up with TRBD2. V lost 6 bases to trimming and J lost 4 bases; unmatched junction nucleotides: 13. CDR3 length: 16 amino acids. Germline CDR1 reads LNHDA; CDR2 reads SQIVND (reference sequence).

The chain is built from TRBV2 and TRBJ2-1; the match to TRBD2 covers 7 bases. Germline CDR1 reads SNHLY; CDR2 reads FYNNEI. V was clipped by 10 bases and J by 0 bases; unmatched bases: 3. The CDR3 has 13 residues. The CDR3, as DNA: TGTGCCATAGAGCGGGGCTCCTACAATGAGCAGTTCTTC. It is translated as CAIERGSYNEQFF.

This clone was counted once. The gene calls are TRBV4-3 and TRBJ2-2; D is uncertain. There are 16 residues in the CDR3. Germline loops: CDR1 LGHNA, CDR2 YSLEER. Trimming pared 0 bases from V and 1 base from J, leaving 9 bases between. The CDR3 nucleotides are TGCGCCAGCAGCCAAGATCTTGGCAGGAACACCGGGGAGCTGTTTTTT. Translation: CASSQDLGRNTGELFF.

The chain recombines TRBV2 with TRBJ1-2; 7 nucleotides match TRBD1. Per the germline V gene, CDR1 is SNHLY and CDR2 is FYNNEI. The CDR3 extends over 14 amino acids. V was pared by 7 bases and J by 6 bases, with 11 bases of the junction left unmatched. The CDR3 DNA sequence: TGTGCCAGCACCACGGGGCAGGGGGGCAATGGCTACACCTTC. Amino acids: CASTTGQGGNGYTF.

V is TRBV5-4 and J is TRBJ2-3; 10 bases fit TRBD2. The CDR3 sequence is 18 residues long. Losses at the gene ends were 3 bases for V and 1 base for J; bases not matched to a gene: 11. Germline V gene sequence: CDR1 SGHNT, CDR2 YYREEE (reference sequence). CDR3 in DNA: TGTGCCAGCAGCTCCTACCCAACTAGCGGGAAAGGCACAGATACGCAGTATTTT. It codes for CASSSYPTSGKGTDTQYF.

This clone was seen more than once but under ten times. This chain links TRBV5-6 with TRBJ2-1, with 9 bases fitting TRBD2. This CDR3 has 15 residues. The trim removed 6 bases at V and 3 bases at J, leaving 7 bases unmatched. Germline assignment: CDR1 SGHDT and CDR2 YYEEEE. CDR3 nucleotides: TGTGCCAGCATCCAGCGAGCGGGAGGCTACAATGAGCAGTTCTTC. Translating gives CASIQRAGGYNEQFF.

V gene TRBV28 combines with J gene TRBJ2-3; 10 bases are a match to TRBD1. Germline CDR1 is MDHEN and CDR2 is SYDVKM. V was clipped by 4 bases and J by 7 bases; unmatched bases: 11. The length of the CDR3 is 16 residues. The CDR3 DNA reads as TGTGCCAGCAGTTCGTTGGGACAGGGGAACTTATATACGCAGTATTTT. It is translated as CASSSLGQGNLYTQYF.

The V call is TRBV2, the J call TRBJ2-1; weak D call: TRBD2 (5 bases). CDR3 size: 14 residues. Trimming removed 1 base at V and 5 bases at J, with 9 bases between. Germline V gene lookup returns CDR1 SNHLY and CDR2 FYNNEI. The CDR3 nucleotides read TGTGCCAGCAGTGAAGAGGAGGCCCACAATGAGCAGTTCTTC. The encoded protein is CASSEEEAHNEQFF.

J is TRBJ1-2 and V is TRBV30; D is possibly TRBD1 (6 bases). CDR3 length equals 17 residues. Germline loops: CDR1 GTSNPN, CDR2 SVGIG (reference sequence). V was shortened by 1 base and J by 6 bases, with 24 bases between the two germline ends. The CDR3 region has the DNA TGTGCCTGGAGTGCCCAACTGGGGGGGCGAGGCGGTGATGGCTACACCTTC. It translates to CAWSAQLGGRGGDGYTF.

This clone was found once. The chain combines TRBV9 with TRBJ2-1; possibly TRBD2 for D (5 bases). V dropped 0 bases and J dropped 0 bases, with 13 bases sitting between them. There are 17 residues in the CDR3. Per the germline V gene, CDR1 is SGDLS and CDR2 is YYNGEE. The CDR3 region has the DNA TGTGCCAGCAGCGTAGTTCCGGAGGCCAGCTCCTACAATGAGCAGTTCTTC. This codes for CASSVVPEASSYNEQFF.

For the CDR3, the DNA is TGCGCCAGCAGCCAAGAGACAGTTAGCAATCAGCCCCAGCATTTT. Encoded protein: CASSQETVSNQPQHF. J is TRBJ1-5 and V is TRBV4-3, with a tentative D call TRBD1 (5 bases). This CDR3 spans 15 amino acids. V shed 0 bases and J shed 0 bases, with 6 bases lying between them. Germline V CDR1 and CDR2: LGHNA, YSLEER.

The chain recombines TRBV10-2 with TRBJ2-1; 10 bases agree with TRBD2. Germline V lookup: CDR1 WSHSY, CDR2 SAAADI. The V segment lost 4 bases and the J segment 8 bases; nucleotides outside the gene matches: 8. The CDR3 totals 15 residues. CDR3 region: CASSATSGKFDEQFF. The DNA of the CDR3 is TGCGCCAGCAGTGCCACTAGCGGGAAGTTCGATGAGCAGTTCTTC.

The gene calls are TRBV7-9 and TRBJ1-3; D might be TRBD1 (6 bases). The CDR3 runs to 19 residues. Between the trimmed V and J ends, which lost 6 bases and 2 bases, there was a span of 26 bases. Germline V gives CDR1 SEHNR, CDR2 FQNEAQ (reference sequence). The CDR3 protein is CASSFGRGGLNVAGNTIYF. The DNA of the CDR3 is TGTGCCAGCAGTTTTGGACGGGGGGGGCTGAATGTAGCTGGAAACACCATATATTTT. Drawing the rest from reference TRBV7-9 and TRBJ1-3, the complete variable domain is DTGVSQNPRHKITKRGQNVTFRCDPISEHNRLYWYRQTLGQGPEFLTYFQNEAQLEKSRLLSDRFSAERPKGSFSTLEIQRTEQGDSAMYLCASSFGRGGLNVAGNTIYFGEGSWLTVV.

This chain uses TRBV11-2 with TRBJ2-1, with TRBD2 matching 8 bases. Germline V lookup: CDR1 SGHAT, CDR2 FQNNGV. This CDR3 is 12 amino acids long. V shed 5 bases and J 16 bases; nucleotides not matched to a gene: 10. The CDR3: CASSATGTSNFF. In DNA form, the CDR3 reads TGTGCCAGCAGCGCCACCGGGACTAGTAACTTCTTC.

The chain couples TRBV7-9 to TRBJ1-1; D gene unclear. Trimming took off 1 base at V and 1 base at J, with 10 bases between the two ends. The germline V gene encodes CDR1 SEHNR and CDR2 FQNEAQ (reference sequence). The CDR3 is 15 amino acids. The CDR3 DNA sequence: TGTGCCAGCAGCTTAGATCTGGGCTCGAACACTGAAGCTTTCTTT. This gives the protein CASSLDLGSNTEAFF.

V is TRBV5-6 and J is TRBJ2-2; 11 bases are shared with TRBD1. This CDR3 has 18 amino acids. Germline CDR1 and CDR2: SGHDT and YYEEEE. The junction had 9 bases not matched to a gene; V was cut back by 5 bases and J by 0 bases. In nucleotides, the CDR3 is TGTGCCAGCAGTCACGGGACAGGGGGAAACCCGAACACCGGGGAGCTGTTTTTT. Its protein product is CASSHGTGGNPNTGELFF.

This clone was picked up a small number of times. This chain joins TRBV10-2 and TRBJ2-2; TRBD1 aligns across 7 bases. This CDR3 contains 14 residues. The germline gives CDR1 WSHSY, CDR2 SAAADI. Germline trimming cut 7 bases from V and 2 bases from J; bases unmatched to any gene: 4. The CDR3 bases are TGCGCCAGCACCGGACAGGTTAACACCGGGGAGCTGTTTTTT. This codes for CASTGQVNTGELFF.

The rearrangement links TRBV6-1 to TRBJ2-2; D possibly corresponds to TRBD1 (6 bases). The V end was cut by 7 bases, the J end by 8 bases, with 14 bases between. The CDR3 is 13 residues long. Germline V CDR1 and CDR2: MNHNS, SASEGT. The CDR3 DNA reads TGTGCCAGCAACGGACAGAGAAGGGGGGAGCTGTTTTTT. As protein: CASNGQRRGELFF.